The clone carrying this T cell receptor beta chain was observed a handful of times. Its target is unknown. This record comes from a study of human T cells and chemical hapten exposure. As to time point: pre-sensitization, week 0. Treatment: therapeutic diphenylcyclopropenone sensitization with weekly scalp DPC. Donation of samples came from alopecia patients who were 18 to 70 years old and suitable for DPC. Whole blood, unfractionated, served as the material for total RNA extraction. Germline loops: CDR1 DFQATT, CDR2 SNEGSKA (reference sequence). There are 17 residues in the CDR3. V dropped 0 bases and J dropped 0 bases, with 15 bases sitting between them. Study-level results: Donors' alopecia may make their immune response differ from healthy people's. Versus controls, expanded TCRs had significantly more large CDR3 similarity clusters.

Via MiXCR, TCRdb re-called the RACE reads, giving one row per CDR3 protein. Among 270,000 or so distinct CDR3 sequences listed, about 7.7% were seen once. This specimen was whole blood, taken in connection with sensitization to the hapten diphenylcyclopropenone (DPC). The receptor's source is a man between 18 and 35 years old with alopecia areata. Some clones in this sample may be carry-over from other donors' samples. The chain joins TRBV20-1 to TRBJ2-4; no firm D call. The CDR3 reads CSARDAFRVIAKNIQYF. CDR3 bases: TGCAGTGCTAGAGATGCTTTCCGGGTAATAGCCAAAAACATTCAGTACTTC.